Following are 10 T cell receptor beta chains from one sample sequenced in a study of T-cell memory formation after mild COVID-19. TCRdb analysed the 5' RACE reads with MiXCR anew, one entry per CDR3 protein. This table holds approximately 240,000 distinct CDR3 sequences, about 17% found once. Input material: PBMCs or a T cell subset sorted from them (not recorded which). These receptors were taken from a man aged 18 to 35 who had mild COVID-19 (a few samples of this study predate the infection). Cell type and time point are not known.

This clonotype turned up a few times. The chain combines TRBV7-9 with TRBJ1-1, with 8 bases identical to TRBD1. Trimming cost V 5 bases and J 1 base; bases outside gene matches: 6. CDR1 is SEHNR, CDR2 FQNEAQ, per germline (reference sequence). The CDR3 spans 15 residues. The CDR3 region is CASSPRDRRNTEAFF. The CDR3 bases are TGTGCCAGCAGCCCTCGGGACAGGAGGAACACTGAAGCTTTCTTT.

This clonotype showed up just a few times. The V and J genes are TRBV20-1 and TRBJ2-1; 8 bases map to TRBD2. Germline-derived CDR1 and CDR2 are DFQATT and SNEGSKA (reference sequence). J gave up 7 bases and V 7 bases, and 9 bases lay outside the gene matches. CDR3 length: 13 residues. The CDR3 here is CSVPPAGGNEQFF. CDR3 nucleotide sequence: TGCAGTGTTCCCCCCGCGGGGGGTAATGAGCAGTTCTTC.

The rearrangement uses TRBV4-1 and TRBJ2-6, with D hard to call. CDR1 and CDR2 (germline): MGHRA, YSYEKL. Trimming removed 2 bases at V and 0 bases at J, with 8 bases between. This CDR3 has 16 residues. The CDR3 region is CASSQQALSGANVLTF. Written as DNA, the CDR3 is TGCGCCAGCAGCCAACAGGCGCTCTCTGGGGCCAACGTCCTGACTTTC.

The gene calls are TRBV5-1 and TRBJ1-5; possibly TRBD1 for D (5 bases). Trimming left V 0 bases short and J 2 bases short, with 9 bases between. The germline gives CDR1 SGHRS, CDR2 YFSETQ. The CDR3 has 15 amino acids. The CDR3 DNA is TGCGCCAGCAGCTTGGAGGGAGGGGGCAATCAGCCCCAGCATTTT. Amino acid sequence: CASSLEGGGNQPQHF.

The table lists this clonotype with a few counts. This chain joins TRBV28 and TRBJ2-5; D uncertain. The germline V gene encodes CDR1 MDHEN and CDR2 SYDVKM. This CDR3 has 12 amino acids. V was clipped by 6 bases and J by 4 bases, with 9 bases between them. CDR3 nucleotides: TGTGCCAGCAGCCGGGCTACAGAGACCCAGTACTTC. Residues: CASSRATETQYF.

The V call is TRBV15, the J call TRBJ2-7; the D call may be TRBD1 or TRBD2 (5 bases each). Trimming removed 3 bases from V and 3 bases from J, with 12 bases in between. This CDR3 is built from 14 residues. Germline values: CDR1 LNHNV, CDR2 YYDKDF (reference sequence). The CDR3 spells CATSRDGGFYEQYV. DNA for the CDR3: TGTGCCACCAGCAGGGATGGGGGTTTCTACGAGCAGTACGTC.

This clonotype has only a few counts. The gene calls are TRBV10-3 and TRBJ2-5; a possible D gene is TRBD1 (5 bases). Germline V gene sequence: CDR1 ENHRY, CDR2 SYGVKD. Trimming removed 3 bases at V and 0 bases at J, with 8 bases between. This CDR3 is built from 14 residues. The CDR3 here is CAISDSGYQETQYF. In nucleotides, the CDR3 is TGTGCCATCAGTGATTCAGGGTACCAAGAGACCCAGTACTTC.

This clonotype was seen a few times. V and J are TRBV2 and TRBJ2-3; D is unclear. Germline V gives CDR1 SNHLY, CDR2 FYNNEI. The length of the CDR3 is 15 residues. The V and J ends lost 10 bases and 2 bases respectively, with 19 bases between them. CDR3 DNA sequence: TGTGCCAACAGCCAGTTAAGATCGGTCACAGATACGCAGTATTTT. It specifies CANSQLRSVTDTQYF.

Only a few counts were recorded for this clonotype. The gene calls are TRBV6-6 and TRBJ1-6; D might be TRBD1 (5 bases). The CDR3 extends over 14 amino acids. CDR1 and CDR2 from the germline V gene are MNHNY and SVGAGI (reference sequence). The V end lost 1 base, the J end lost 7 bases, and 8 bases lay between the germline ends. CDR3 protein: CASSYWGENSPLHF. The CDR3 DNA reads as TGTGCCAGCAGTTACTGGGGGGAAAATTCACCCCTCCACTTT.

J is TRBJ1-2 and V is TRBV9; no clear D. Germline V gene data show CDR1 as SGDLS and CDR2 as YYNGEE. V was pared by 3 bases and J by 0 bases, with 9 bases between. The CDR3 sequence is 14 residues long. The CDR3: CASSANVANYGYTF. CDR3 in DNA: TGTGCCAGCAGCGCCAACGTAGCTAACTATGGCTACACCTTC.